This entry is about one T cell receptor (beta chain). This clone showed up just a few times. No cognate antigen has been identified for it. Base qualities are not provided; no much larger clone lies one nucleotide away. TCRbeta CDR3 regions were amplified from genomic DNA using the immunoSEQ Assay, a bias-controlled multiplex PCR. In the original analysis: Within the assay, amplification of reference gene primers was used to estimate how many nucleated cells each sample contained. To quantify the absolute abundance of each unique TCRbeta CDR3 rearrangement, sequence reads were collapsed and filtered. For each sample, productive Simpson clonality was calculated by taking the square root of Simpson's diversity index across productive rearrangements. TCRdb's version of the immuneACCESS table is confined to in-frame rearrangements and falls short of the full clone set. An unresolved V gene accounts for under half of the shortfall where checked; the remainder is of unknown origin. V and J calls and clone size are given by that table; D and trimming were obtained from the DNA. This sample gives 100,000 to 150,000 clones in total; around 83% of them show up just once. The biggest ten clones account for 5.5% to 6% of the sample.

This specimen belongs to a study of blood T cell repertoires in COVID-19 (TCRdb year 2020). With regard to the full study: The collaborator samples originated in the United States, Italy and Spain and spanned the acute and convalescent phases of COVID-19. The material from the prospective study consisted of cDNA or gDNA derived from T cells, B-cell-depleted T cells, or PBMCs. The dataset comprised deeply sampled blood TCRbeta repertoires from subjects exposed to, actively infected with, or recovered from COVID-19. The repertoires were made available in a free public database intended to serve as a resource for research on the immune response to SARS-CoV-2. The samples were drawn from two sources: the first 160 participants of the ongoing ImmuneRACE study, and 950 to 1,500 subjects contributed by 6 global collaborators. Nearly every sample came with metadata listing a de-identified subject ID, COVID-19 status, age in years and sex. Where HLA class I and class II types were available, the types were taken from metadata supplied by the sample provider, not from assay-based typing.

The CDR3 sequence holds 12 residues, the cysteine and phenylalanine included. Only the CDR3 portion is preserved as DNA: 36 bases, with reading frame beginning at the first base. Based on the germline V gene, the CDR1 and CDR2 sequences are MDHEN and SYDVKM. Deletion took 4 bases off V and 12 bases off J, with a span of 10 bases between the germline ends. The full study reports these points: How much clinical and demographic metadata was included differed by source and by participant, and the metadata was provided uncurated.

Each collaborating institution followed its own protocols to collect whole blood in K2EDTA tubes. For TCRbeta analysis, collaborators shipped samples in one of three forms: frozen whole blood, isolated PBMCs, or DNA extracted from either of those sample types. Recombination linked TRBV28 to TRBJ1-6; a tentative D match to TRBD1 spans 5 bases. Specimen: peripheral blood. This clonotype was sampled from an elderly man with active or convalescent COVID-19. The CDR3 protein: CASSSQGEPLHF. DNA sequence: TGTGCCAGCAGTTCCCAGGGTGAACCCCTCCACTTT.